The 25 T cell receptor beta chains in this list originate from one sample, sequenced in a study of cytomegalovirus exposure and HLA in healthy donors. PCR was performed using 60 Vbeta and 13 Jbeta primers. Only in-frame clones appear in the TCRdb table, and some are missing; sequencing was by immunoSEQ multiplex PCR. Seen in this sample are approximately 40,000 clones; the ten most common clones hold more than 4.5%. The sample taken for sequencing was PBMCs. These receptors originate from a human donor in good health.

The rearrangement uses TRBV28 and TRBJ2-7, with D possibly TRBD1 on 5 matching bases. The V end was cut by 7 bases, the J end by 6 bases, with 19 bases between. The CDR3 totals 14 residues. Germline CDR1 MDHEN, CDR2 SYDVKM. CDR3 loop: CASTLGQRGGEQYF. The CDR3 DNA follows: TGTGCCAGCACCCTGGGGCAAAGGGGCGGCGAGCAGTACTTC.

This chain's CDR3 is CAWSTGGTNEKLFF. CDR3 coding DNA: TGTGCCTGGAGTACCGGGGGAACTAATGAAAAACTGTTTTTT. The V call is TRBV30, the J call TRBJ1-4, with TRBD1 as a possible D gene (5 bases). Trimming took 2 bases from V and 1 from J, leaving 8 bases between them. Germline CDR1 is GTSNPN and CDR2 is SVGIG (reference sequence). The length of the CDR3 is 14 residues.

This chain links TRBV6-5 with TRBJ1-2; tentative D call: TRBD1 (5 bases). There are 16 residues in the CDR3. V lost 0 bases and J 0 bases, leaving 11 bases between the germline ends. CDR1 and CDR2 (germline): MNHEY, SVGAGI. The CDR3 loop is CASSYSGGAANYGYTF. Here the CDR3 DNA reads TGTGCCAGCAGTTACTCGGGTGGGGCAGCTAACTATGGCTACACCTTC.

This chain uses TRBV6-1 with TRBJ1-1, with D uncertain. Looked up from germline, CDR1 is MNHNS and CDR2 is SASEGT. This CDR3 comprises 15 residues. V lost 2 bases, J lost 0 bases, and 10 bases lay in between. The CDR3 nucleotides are TGTGCCAGCAGTGAATGGGAGAGAATGAACACTGAAGCTTTCTTT. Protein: CASSEWERMNTEAFF.

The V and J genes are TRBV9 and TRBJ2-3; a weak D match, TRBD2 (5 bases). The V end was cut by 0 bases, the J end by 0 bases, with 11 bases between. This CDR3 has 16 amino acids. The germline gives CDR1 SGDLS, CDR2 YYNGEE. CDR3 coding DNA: TGTGCCAGCAGCGTAGATCGAGGGAGAAGCACAGATACGCAGTATTTT. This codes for CASSVDRGRSTDTQYF.

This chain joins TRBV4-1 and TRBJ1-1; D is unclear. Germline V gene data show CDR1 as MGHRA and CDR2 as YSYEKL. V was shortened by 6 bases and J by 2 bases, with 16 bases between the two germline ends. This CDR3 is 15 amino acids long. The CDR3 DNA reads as TGCGCCAGCAGTTCCGGGCGGAGGGCAAACACTGAAGCTTTCTTT. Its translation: CASSSGRRANTEAFF.

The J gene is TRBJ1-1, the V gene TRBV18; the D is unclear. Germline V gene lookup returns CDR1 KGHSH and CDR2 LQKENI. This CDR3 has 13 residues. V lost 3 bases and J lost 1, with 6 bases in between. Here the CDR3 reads CASSPAPNTEAFF. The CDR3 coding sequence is TGTGCCAGCTCACCTGCGCCGAACACTGAAGCTTTCTTT.

The CDR3 loop reads CASSLSGQPYGYTF. In nucleotides, the CDR3 is TGTGCCAGCAGCTTGAGCGGCCAGCCCTATGGCTACACCTTC. This chain uses TRBV5-6 with TRBJ1-2, with D unresolved. Germline assignment: CDR1 SGHDT and CDR2 YYEEEE. The CDR3 is made up of 14 amino acids. The V gene lost 1 base and the J gene lost 4 bases, with 11 bases spanning the gap.

The CDR3 coding sequence is TGCGCCAGCAGCGGGGTCCCGGGACAGGGAAACTATGGCTACACCTTC. This translates into CASSGVPGQGNYGYTF. This chain joins TRBV10-2 and TRBJ1-2; 9 bases are shared with TRBD1. J lost 2 bases, V lost 6 bases, and 10 bases had no gene match. This CDR3 has 16 amino acids. Germline CDR1 WSHSY, CDR2 SAAADI.

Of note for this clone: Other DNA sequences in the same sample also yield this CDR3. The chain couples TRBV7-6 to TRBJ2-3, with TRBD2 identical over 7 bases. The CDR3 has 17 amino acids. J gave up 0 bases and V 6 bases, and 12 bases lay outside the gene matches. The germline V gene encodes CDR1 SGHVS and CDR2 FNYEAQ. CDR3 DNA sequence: TGTGCCAGCAGTTACCGCGGGGGTGCTTCTAGCACAGATACGCAGTATTTT. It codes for CASSYRGGASSTDTQYF.

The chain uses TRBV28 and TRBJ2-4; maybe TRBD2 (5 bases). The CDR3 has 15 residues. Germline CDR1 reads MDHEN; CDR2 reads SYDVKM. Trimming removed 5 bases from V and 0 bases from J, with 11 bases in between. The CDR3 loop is CASSPERLAKNIQYF. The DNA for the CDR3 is TGTGCCAGCAGTCCCGAGCGGCTAGCCAAAAACATTCAGTACTTC.

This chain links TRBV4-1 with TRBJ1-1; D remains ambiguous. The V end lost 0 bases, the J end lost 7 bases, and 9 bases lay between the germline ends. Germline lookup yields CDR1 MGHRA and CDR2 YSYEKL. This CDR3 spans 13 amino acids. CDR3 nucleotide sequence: TGCGCCAGCAGCCAAGATGGCTTCAGTGAAGCTTTCTTT. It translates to CASSQDGFSEAFF.

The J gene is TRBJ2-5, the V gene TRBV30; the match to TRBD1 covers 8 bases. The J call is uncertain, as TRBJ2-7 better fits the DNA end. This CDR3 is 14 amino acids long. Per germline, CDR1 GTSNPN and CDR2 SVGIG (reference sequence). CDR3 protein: CAWSGGTGLVEQYF. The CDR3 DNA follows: TGTGCCTGGAGTGGGGGGACAGGATTAGTCGAGCAGTACTTC.

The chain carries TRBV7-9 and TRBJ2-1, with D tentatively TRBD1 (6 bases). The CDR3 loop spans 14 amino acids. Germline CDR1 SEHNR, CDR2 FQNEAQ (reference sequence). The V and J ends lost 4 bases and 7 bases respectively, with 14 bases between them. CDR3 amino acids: CASSWADSPNEQFF. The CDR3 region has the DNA TGTGCCAGCAGCTGGGCGGACAGTCCAAATGAGCAGTTCTTC. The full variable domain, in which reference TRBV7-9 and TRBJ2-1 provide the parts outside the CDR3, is DTGVSQNPRHKITKRGQNVTFRCDPISEHNRLYWYRQTLGQGPEFLTYFQNEAQLEKSRLLSDRFSAERPKGSFSTLEIQRTEQGDSAMYLCASSWADSPNEQFFGPGTRLTVL.

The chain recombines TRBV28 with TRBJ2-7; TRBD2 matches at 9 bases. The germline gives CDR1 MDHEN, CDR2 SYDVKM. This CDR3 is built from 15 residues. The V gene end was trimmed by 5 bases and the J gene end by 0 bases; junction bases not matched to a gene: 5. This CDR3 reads CASSQAGGSSYEQYF. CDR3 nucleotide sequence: TGTGCCAGCAGTCAAGCGGGGGGATCCTCCTACGAGCAGTACTTC.

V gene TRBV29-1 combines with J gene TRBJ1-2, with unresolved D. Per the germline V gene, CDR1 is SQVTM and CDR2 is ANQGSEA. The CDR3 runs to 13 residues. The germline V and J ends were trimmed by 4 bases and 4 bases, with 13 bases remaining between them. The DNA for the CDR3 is TGCAGCGTTGCACAAGCAGGTAGCTATGGCTACACCTTC. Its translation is CSVAQAGSYGYTF.

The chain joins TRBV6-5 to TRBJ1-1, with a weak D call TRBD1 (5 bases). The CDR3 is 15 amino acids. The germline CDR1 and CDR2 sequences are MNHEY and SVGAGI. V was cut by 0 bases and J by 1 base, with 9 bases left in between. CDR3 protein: CASSYSAQGNTEAFF. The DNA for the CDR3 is TGTGCCAGCAGTTACTCGGCCCAGGGGAACACTGAAGCTTTCTTT.

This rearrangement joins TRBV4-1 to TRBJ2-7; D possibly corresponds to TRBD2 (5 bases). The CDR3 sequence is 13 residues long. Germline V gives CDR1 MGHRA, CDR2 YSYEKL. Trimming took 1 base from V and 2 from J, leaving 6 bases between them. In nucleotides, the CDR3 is TGCGCCAGCAGCCAAGCGGGGACCTACGAGCAGTACTTC. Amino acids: CASSQAGTYEQYF.

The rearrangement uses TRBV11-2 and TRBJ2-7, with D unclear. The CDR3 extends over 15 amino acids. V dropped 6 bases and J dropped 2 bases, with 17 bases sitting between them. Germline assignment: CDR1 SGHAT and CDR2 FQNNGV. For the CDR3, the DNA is TGTGCCAGCAGAACTCCCGGGTCTATCCCCTACGAGCAGTACTTC. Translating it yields CASRTPGSIPYEQYF. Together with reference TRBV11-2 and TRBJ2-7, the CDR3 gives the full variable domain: EAGVAQSPRYKIIEKRQSVAFWCNPISGHATLYWYQQILGQGPKLLIQFQNNGVVDDSQLPKDRFSAERLKGVDSTLKIQPAKLEDSAVYLCASRTPGSIPYEQYFGPGTRLTVT.

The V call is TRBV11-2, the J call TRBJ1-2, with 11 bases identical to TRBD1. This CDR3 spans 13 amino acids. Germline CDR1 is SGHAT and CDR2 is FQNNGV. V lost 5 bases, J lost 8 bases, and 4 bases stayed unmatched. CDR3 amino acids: CASSPRTGGGYTF. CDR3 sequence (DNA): TGTGCCAGCAGCCCCAGGACAGGGGGCGGCTACACCTTC.

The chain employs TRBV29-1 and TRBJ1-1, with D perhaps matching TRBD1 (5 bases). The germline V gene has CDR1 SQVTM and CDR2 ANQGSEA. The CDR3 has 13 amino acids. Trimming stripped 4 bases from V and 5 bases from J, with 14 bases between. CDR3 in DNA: TGCAGCGTTGGTGGGGGAGGAGGGACTGAAGCTTTCTTT. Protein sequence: CSVGGGGGTEAFF.

CDR3 nucleotides: TGTGCCTGGACTAGCGGGACCTCCACAGATACGCAGTATTTT. It yields the protein CAWTSGTSTDTQYF. The chain employs TRBV30 and TRBJ2-3; TRBD2 matches 9 bases. The junction had 4 bases not matched to a gene; V was cut back by 4 bases and J by 2 bases. This CDR3 has 14 amino acids. Looked up from germline, CDR1 is GTSNPN and CDR2 is SVGIG (reference sequence).

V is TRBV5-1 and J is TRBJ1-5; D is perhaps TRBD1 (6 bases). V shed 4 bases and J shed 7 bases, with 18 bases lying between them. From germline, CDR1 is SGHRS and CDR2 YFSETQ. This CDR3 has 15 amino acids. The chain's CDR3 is CASSPTQGVGQPQHF. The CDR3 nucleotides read TGCGCCAGCAGCCCAACACAGGGAGTTGGACAGCCCCAGCATTTT.

In DNA, the CDR3 is TGTGCCAGCAGCACTCCCCTCGGAGACAACGTCCTGACTTTC. Amino acid sequence: CASSTPLGDNVLTF. The V gene is TRBV7-8, the J gene TRBJ2-6, with D unclear. Trimming took 5 bases from V and 9 from J, leaving 14 bases between them. Germline values: CDR1 SGHVS, CDR2 FQNEAQ. The CDR3 contains 14 residues. Variable domain in full (rest from reference TRBV7-8 and TRBJ2-6): GAGVSQSPRYKVAKRGQDVALRCDPISGHVSLFWYQQALGQGPEFLTYFQNEAQLDKSGLPSDRFFAERPEGSVSTLKIQRTQQEDSAVYLCASSTPLGDNVLTFGAGSRLTVL.

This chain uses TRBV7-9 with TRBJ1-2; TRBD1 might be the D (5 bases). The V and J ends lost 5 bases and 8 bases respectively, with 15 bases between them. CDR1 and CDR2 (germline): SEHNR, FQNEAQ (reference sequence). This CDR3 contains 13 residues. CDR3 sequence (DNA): TGTGCCAGCAGCCTGGGGCAGCTTAGAGGCTACACCTTC. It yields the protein CASSLGQLRGYTF.